This TCR beta chain was captured in a study of identical twins. Using its own MiXCR run on the 5' RACE reads, TCRdb lists one record per CDR3 protein. This table holds about 210,000 distinct CDR3 sequences, 9.4% found once. Trimming took 5 bases from V and 1 from J, leaving 16 bases between them. From germline, CDR1 is SGHTA and CDR2 FQGNSA. This CDR3 has 16 residues. The origin of this receptor is a young woman in good health. The gene calls are TRBV7-2 and TRBJ2-3; perhaps D is TRBD1 or TRBD2 (5 bases each). The sequencing sample was made of memory (CD45RO+) T cells sorted from blood. In nucleotides, the CDR3 is TGTGCCAGCAGCCCCCCGGGGCGCGGAGGCACAGATACGCAGTATTTT. Translating it yields CASSPPGRGGTDTQYF.